Following are 17 T cell receptor beta chains from one sample sequenced in a study of blood T cells in healthy people across ages. A second PCR of 7 to 11 cycles used a sample-barcoded 5' primer and a J-beta primer mix. TCRdb re-called the 5' RACE reads with MiXCR, one entry per CDR3 protein. The table has over 600,000 distinct CDR3 sequences, 56% seen once; the top ten hold roughly 26%. The specimen sequenced was blood. These receptors all stem from a man aged 35 to 55 in good health.

The V and J genes are TRBV6-5 and TRBJ1-6; D call uncertain. Between the trimmed V and J ends, which lost 8 bases and 10 bases, there was a span of 12 bases. CDR3 length equals 12 residues. Germline values: CDR1 MNHEY, CDR2 SVGAGI. DNA for the CDR3: TGTGCCAGCGCCCGACCCCGGTCACCCCTCCACTTT. It translates to CASARPRSPLHF.

This clonotype was found once. The chain has TRBV6-5 and TRBJ1-1; 7 bases are shared with TRBD1. With 5 bases clipped from V and 10 bases from J, the junction kept 4 bases outside the gene matches. This CDR3 has 11 amino acids. Germline CDR1 reads MNHEY; CDR2 reads SVGAGI. The CDR3 spells CASSRQGSAFF. CDR3 bases: TGTGCCAGCAGTAGACAGGGCTCAGCTTTCTTT.

The rearrangement links TRBV28 to TRBJ2-1; D possibly corresponds to TRBD2 (7 bases). Germline CDR1 is MDHEN and CDR2 is SYDVKM. CDR3 length: 16 amino acids. Trimming pared 6 bases from V and 4 bases from J, leaving 19 bases between. The CDR3 is CASSTMGGLLYNEQFF. The DNA of the CDR3 is TGTGCCAGCAGCACCATGGGGGGGCTGCTGTACAATGAGCAGTTCTTC. The variable domain in full, completed from reference TRBV28 and TRBJ2-1, reads DVKVTQSSRYLVKRTGEKVFLECVQDMDHENMFWYRQDPGLGLRLIYFSYDVKMKEKGDIPEGYSVSREKKERFSLILESASTNQTSMYLCASSTMGGLLYNEQFFGPGTRLTVL.

This clonotype showed up just once. A read error may explain this, as a much larger clone is one base away. For the CDR3, the DNA is TGTGCCACCCGGGGGGGGATATCCGGGGAGCTGTTTTTT. Its translation: CATRGGISGELFF. The chain combines TRBV7-2 with TRBJ2-2; 8 bases align to TRBD2. The V segment lost 10 bases and the J segment 6 bases; nucleotides outside the gene matches: 7. This CDR3 spans 13 amino acids. CDR1 is SGHTA, CDR2 FQGNSA, per germline.

This clonotype was observed a few times. J is TRBJ2-3 and V is TRBV20-1, with 14 bases lining up with TRBD2. The V and J ends lost 0 bases and 5 bases, in that order; junction bases with no gene match: 10. The CDR3 covers 18 residues. CDR1 DFQATT and CDR2 SNEGSKA come from the germline V gene (reference sequence). The CDR3 bases are TGCAGTGCTAGAGATAGTTTGACTAGCGGGAGGGGTAAAGATACGCAGTATTTT. It specifies CSARDSLTSGRGKDTQYF.

This chain uses TRBV6-5 with TRBJ1-2; TRBD1 aligns across 9 bases. This CDR3 contains 16 residues. CDR1 is MNHEY, CDR2 SVGAGI, per germline. Trimming removed 6 bases from V and 2 bases from J; junction bases left unmatched: 10. The CDR3 DNA reads as TGTGCCAGCAGCACGTGGACCGGGACAGGGAACTATGGCTACACCTTC. Translation gives CASSTWTGTGNYGYTF.

The V call is TRBV12-3 or TRBV12-4, the J call TRBJ2-2; 10 bases align to TRBD2. The CDR3 is made up of 15 amino acids. The trim removed 6 bases at V and 4 bases at J, leaving 5 bases unmatched. The CDR3, as DNA: TGTGCCAGCAGCCCAGCGGGGGGGGGCACCGGGGAGCTGTTTTTT. Its protein is CASSPAGGGTGELFF.

The rearrangement uses TRBV6-4 and TRBJ2-1, with D perhaps matching TRBD2 (5 bases). Germline-derived CDR1 and CDR2 are MRHNA and SNTAGT. V was pared by 2 bases and J by 9 bases, with 17 bases between. This CDR3 is 15 amino acids long. CDR3 in DNA: TGTGCCAGCAGTGACGAGACGGGAATAGGTGGTGAGCAGTTCTTC. This translates into CASSDETGIGGEQFF.

This clonotype was seen only once. The rearrangement joins TRBV10-3 to TRBJ2-3, with D hard to call. V lost 10 bases, J lost 1 base, and 15 bases lay in between. The V gene's germline CDR1 is ENHRY and CDR2 SYGVKD. This CDR3 is 14 amino acids long. The CDR3 reads CANTGRKGTDTQYF. CDR3 nucleotides: TGTGCCAACACTGGACGTAAGGGCACAGATACGCAGTATTTT.

This sequence joins TRBV7-9 and TRBJ1-1; a weak D match, TRBD1 (5 bases). Germline CDR1 SEHNR, CDR2 FQNEAQ (reference sequence). Trimming cost V 0 bases and J 3 bases, with 14 bases left between them. This CDR3 is built from 16 residues. The CDR3 coding sequence is TGTGCCAGCAGCTTAGCGCGTAGGACCAGGGACACTGAAGCTTTCTTT. As protein: CASSLARRTRDTEAFF.

The table lists this clonotype with a few counts. The rearrangement joins TRBV28 to TRBJ2-7; D is undetermined. Germline V gene sequence: CDR1 MDHEN, CDR2 SYDVKM. The CDR3 has 13 residues. The germline V and J ends were trimmed by 5 bases and 3 bases, with 11 bases remaining between them. Here the CDR3 reads CASSTTENYEQYF. The CDR3 DNA follows: TGTGCCAGCAGTACGACGGAGAACTACGAGCAGTACTTC.

The chain employs TRBV28 and TRBJ2-1; 11 bases are a match to TRBD2. J gave up 8 bases and V 2 bases, and 14 bases lay outside the gene matches. The CDR3 has 18 amino acids. Germline values: CDR1 MDHEN, CDR2 SYDVKM. CDR3 region: CASSLGGTSGLTGDEQFF. CDR3 sequence (DNA): TGTGCCAGCAGTTTAGGGGGGACTAGCGGACTAACGGGCGATGAGCAGTTCTTC.

The chain joins TRBV5-1 to TRBJ1-2, with a possible D match to TRBD1 (6 bases). Germline V gene sequence: CDR1 SGHRS, CDR2 YFSETQ. The length of the CDR3 is 18 residues. V shed 5 bases and J shed 4 bases, with 27 bases lying between them. CDR3 in DNA: TGCGCCAGCAGACCGGACAGTACCCGAAACCCCCTGAGCTATGGCTACACCTTC. It encodes CASRPDSTRNPLSYGYTF.

The chain employs TRBV7-8 and TRBJ1-1, with unresolved D. Germline V gives CDR1 SGHVS, CDR2 FQNEAQ. The ends were cut back, 5 bases at V and 5 bases at J, with 15 bases in the middle. The CDR3 has 14 amino acids. The CDR3 DNA is TGTGCCAGCAGCCACCCCGTGGAAGTAACTGAAGCTTTCTTT. It encodes CASSHPVEVTEAFF.

This clonotype turned up a few times. The gene calls are TRBV2 and TRBJ1-2; 8 nucleotides match TRBD1. Germline trimming cut 9 bases from V and 4 bases from J; bases unmatched to any gene: 13. The CDR3 covers 15 residues. Germline V gene sequence: CDR1 SNHLY, CDR2 FYNNEI. The DNA for the CDR3 is TGTGCCAGGTTAGCCCCGGACAGGGCATCCTATGGCTACACCTTC. The encoded protein is CARLAPDRASYGYTF.

V and J are TRBV7-2 and TRBJ2-1; 8 bases fit TRBD1. The length of the CDR3 is 13 residues. Germline loops: CDR1 SGHTA, CDR2 FQGNSA. The J segment lost 14 bases and the V segment lost 5 bases, leaving 11 bases of the junction unmatched. The CDR3 region is CASSAFDRGVKFF. CDR3 bases: TGTGCCAGCAGCGCTTTCGACAGGGGCGTCAAGTTCTTC.

Only a few counts were recorded for this clonotype. The chain uses TRBV11-1 and TRBJ2-7; D tentatively fits TRBD1 or TRBD2 (5 bases each). V was cut by 5 bases and J by 6 bases, with 17 bases left in between. Looked up from germline, CDR1 is SGHAT and CDR2 is FQDESV (reference sequence). This CDR3 has 14 residues. The CDR3 is CASSPAGSSREQYF. The CDR3 DNA is TGTGCCAGCAGCCCGGCAGGGAGTTCTCGCGAGCAGTACTTC.